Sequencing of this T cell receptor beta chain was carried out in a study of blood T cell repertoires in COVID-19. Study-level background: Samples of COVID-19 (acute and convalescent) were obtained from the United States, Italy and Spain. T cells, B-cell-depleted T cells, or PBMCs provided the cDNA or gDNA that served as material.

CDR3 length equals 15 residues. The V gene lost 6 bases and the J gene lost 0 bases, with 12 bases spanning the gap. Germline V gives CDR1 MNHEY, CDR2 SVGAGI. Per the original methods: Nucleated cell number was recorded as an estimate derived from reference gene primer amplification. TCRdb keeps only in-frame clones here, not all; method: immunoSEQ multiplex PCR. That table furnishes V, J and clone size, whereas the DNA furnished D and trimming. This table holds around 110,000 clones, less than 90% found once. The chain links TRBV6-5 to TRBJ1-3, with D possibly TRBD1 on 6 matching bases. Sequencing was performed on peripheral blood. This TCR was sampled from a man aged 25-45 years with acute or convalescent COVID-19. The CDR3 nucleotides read TGTGCCAGCAGGGACAGAGAAGACTCTGGAAACACCATATATTTT. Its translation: CASRDREDSGNTIYF.